These T cell receptor beta chains were read from a single sample in a study of cytomegalovirus exposure and HLA in healthy donors. This table comes from immunoSEQ multiplex PCR, and its TCRdb copy is limited to in-frame clones, with some not included. Among about 79,000 clones listed, approximately 93% were seen once. The sequencing input was PBMCs. The receptors originated from a woman in her thirties in good health and CMV-seronegative. CDR3s include the opening cysteine and the closing phenylalanine or tryptophan. A D gene is named only where the DNA matches it firmly. Clone size is stated in some rows and not others, as once, few, many or a class when expanded.

V,size,J,D,DNA,CDR3
TRBV19,few,TRBJ1-2,TRBD1,TGTGCCAGTAGGACAGGGGGCGATGGCTACACCTTC,CASRTGGDGYTF
TRBV6-5,-,TRBJ2-1,TRBD2,TGTGCCAGCAGTTTTACTAGCGGGAGCAATGAGCAGTTCTTC,CASSFTSGSNEQFF
TRBV6-5,-,TRBJ1-1,TRBD1,TGTGCCAGCAGGTCCACAGGGGTAGTGACTGAAGCTTTCTTT,CASRSTGVVTEAFF
TRBV27,-,TRBJ2-7,TRBD1,TGTGCCAGCCGCTACGTCGGGACAGGGGGGTTCGAGCAGTACTTC,CASRYVGTGGFEQYF
TRBV6-5,-,TRBJ2-1,TRBD1,TGTGCCAGCAGTCAGGGACAGGGAATAATCTTC,CASSQGQGIIF
TRBV10-2,-,TRBJ1-6,-,TGCGCCAGCAGTCCGTATAATTCACCCCTCCACTTT,CASSPYNSPLHF
TRBV27,-,TRBJ1-1,TRBD1,TGTGCCAGCAGTTTTTTATTGGGCAGGGGGGCGAACACTGAAGCTTTCTTT,CASSFLLGRGANTEAFF
TRBV29-1,-,TRBJ1-3,TRBD1,TGCAGCGTTGTAGGGAAGGCGGACAGGGGACGCGGAAACACCATATATTTT,CSVVGKADRGRGNTIYF
TRBV4-1,-,TRBJ1-1,-,TGCGCCAGCAGCCAAGTAGGACAGACGAACACTGAAGCTTTCTTT,CASSQVGQTNTEAFF
TRBV6-5,-,TRBJ2-7,-,TGTGCCAGCAGTTACGGAGCAAACACCTACGAGCAGTACTTC,CASSYGANTYEQYF
TRBV9,-,TRBJ1-6,-,TGTGCCAGCAGCGTAGATCCAGGGATTGCAACCTCCTATAATTCACCCCTCCACTTT,CASSVDPGIATSYNSPLHF
TRBV4-1,-,TRBJ1-2,-,TGCGCCAGCAGCCAAGGGCCCAGTATGGGCTACACCTTC,CASSQGPSMGYTF
TRBV5-6,-,TRBJ1-1,TRBD1,TGTGCCAGCAGCTCCTCCGCGGGACAGGGGGTCAGGAACACTGAAGCTTTCTTT,CASSSSAGQGVRNTEAFF
TRBV2,-,TRBJ2-3,-,TGTGCCAGCAGTGTTCGTAACACAGATACGCAGTATTTT,CASSVRNTDTQYF
TRBV28,once,TRBJ1-1,-,TGTGCCAGCAGTCAGGGCTATGGCACCACTGAAGCTTTCTTT,CASSQGYGTTEAFF
TRBV5-1,-,TRBJ1-4,-,TGCGCCAGCAGCTTGGGGGCAGCCGTAGGCGAAAAACTGTTTTTT,CASSLGAAVGEKLFF
TRBV6-1,-,TRBJ2-3,TRBD2,TGTGCCAGCAGTTCGCGGGGGGGCACAGATACGCAGTATTTT,CASSSRGGTDTQYF
TRBV7-9,-,TRBJ1-1,TRBD1,TGTGCCAGCTCAAACAGGGGGCCAGCTTTCTTT,CASSNRGPAFF
TRBV7-2,once,TRBJ1-2,TRBD1,TGTGCCAGCAGCCCATTAAGGGACAGAAGACTCTATGGCTACACCTTC,CASSPLRDRRLYGYTF
TRBV29-1,once,TRBJ1-2,TRBD1,TGCAGCGCTTATCACACAGGGGATGGCTACACCTTC,CSAYHTGDGYTF
TRBV28,-,TRBJ1-2,-,TGTGCCAGCAGTTTCCGGTTTGGGGGGACGAACTATGGCTACACCTTC,CASSFRFGGTNYGYTF
TRBV6-5,-,TRBJ1-5,TRBD1,TGTGCCAGCAGTCAGGGGGCGAATCAGCCCCAGCATTTT,CASSQGANQPQHF
TRBV18,few,TRBJ2-1,TRBD2,TGTGCCAGCTCACCAGGAGGGGCTAGCGGGAGCAATGAGCAGTTCTTC,CASSPGGASGSNEQFF
TRBV4-2,-,TRBJ2-1,-,TGTGCCAGCAGCCAAGAGGGCCCTGAGCAGTTCTTC,CASSQEGPEQFF
TRBV4-3,-,TRBJ2-3,TRBD2,TGCGCCAGCAGCCAAGACCGGGGGGGCCCAGATACGCAGTATTTT,CASSQDRGGPDTQYF
TRBV11-2,-,TRBJ1-5,TRBD1,TGTGCCAGCAGCTTAGGGGACAGACAAAATCAGCCCCAGCATTTT,CASSLGDRQNQPQHF
TRBV6-1,-,TRBJ1-2,-,TGTGCCAGCACCTCGGGGAGAAAATATGGCTACACCTTC,CASTSGRKYGYTF
TRBV27,-,TRBJ1-6,-,TGTGCCAGCAGTTTAATCCGGGGTAATTCACCCCTCCACTTT,CASSLIRGNSPLHF
TRBV7-3,-,TRBJ2-7,-,TGTGCCAGCAGCTTAGACTATGCCCCAATATACGAGCAGTACTTC,CASSLDYAPIYEQYF
TRBV18,-,TRBJ2-1,TRBD1,TGTGCCAGCTCACCACTTGGACAGGGGACGGTCTCCTACAATGAGCAGTTCTTC,CASSPLGQGTVSYNEQFF
TRBV2,-,TRBJ1-1,-,TGTGCCAGCAGTGGTCAAAGAGTGTTGAGCACTGAAGCTTTCTTT,CASSGQRVLSTEAFF
TRBV5-1,-,TRBJ2-3,-,TGCGCCAGCAGCTTTAGCGGCGAGGGCACAGATACGCAGTATTTT,CASSFSGEGTDTQYF
TRBV6-1,-,TRBJ2-5,-,TGTGCCAGCAGTGAGCCACAGAAAAGGGGGACCCAGTACTTC,CASSEPQKRGTQYF
TRBV9,-,TRBJ1-1,-,TGTGCCAGCAGCGTAGTTTCAGGGAGGGATGGAGATGAAGCTTTCTTT,CASSVVSGRDGDEAFF
TRBV9,-,TRBJ2-1,-,TGTGCCAGCAGCGTAGCAGGTCCTGAGCAGTTCTTC,CASSVAGPEQFF
TRBV6-1,few,TRBJ2-7,TRBD2,TGTGCCAGCAGTGGGGATAGCGGGATCTCCTACGAGCAGTACTTC,CASSGDSGISYEQYF
TRBV25-1,-,TRBJ2-3,TRBD2,TGTGCCAGCAGTGACCTAGCGGGAGGGCCGGGACGGGCAGATACGCAGTATTTT,CASSDLAGGPGRADTQYF
TRBV6-6,-,TRBJ2-7,-,TGTGCCATCCGCAGATATACAGATACCCACGAGCAGTACTTC,CAIRRYTDTHEQYF
TRBV11-3,-,TRBJ2-7,TRBD1,TGTGCCAGCAGCTCCCGACAGGGTGGCGAGCAGTACTTC,CASSSRQGGEQYF
TRBV5-5,-,TRBJ2-1,-,TGTGCCAGCAGCTTGGCCGGCCCCGGGTCCTACAATGAGCAGTTCTTC,CASSLAGPGSYNEQFF
TRBV7-2,-,TRBJ2-5,TRBD2,TGTGCCAGCAGCCTCCGGGGGGTCGGCTCCGACTTC,CASSLRGVGSDF
TRBV12-5,-,TRBJ2-3,-,TGTGCTAGTGGCTTACGGAGTACGCAGTATTTT,CASGLRSTQYF
TRBV18,-,TRBJ2-3,-,TGTGCCAGCTCACCCGCACGGTATCGCACAGATACGCAGTATTTT,CASSPARYRTDTQYF
TRBV12-5,-,TRBJ2-5,TRBD2,TGTGCTAGTGGTTTGGACTTAGCGGGGGAGACCCAGTACTTC,CASGLDLAGETQYF
TRBV19,-,TRBJ2-7,-,TGTGCCAGTGGGGTTACAAGCGGACCCTACGAGCAGTACTTC,CASGVTSGPYEQYF
TRBV19,-,TRBJ1-1,-,TGTGCCAGTGGATTTTACGGGAAGACGAACACTGAAGCTTTCTTT,CASGFYGKTNTEAFF
TRBV7-3,-,TRBJ2-1,TRBD2,TGTGCCAGCAGCTCGACGCTAGCGGGGGTAGAAGAGCAGTTCTTC,CASSSTLAGVEEQFF
TRBV13,-,TRBJ1-2,-,TGTGCCAGCAGGATTCAGGGGATGGTCATGAATGGCTACACCTTC,CASRIQGMVMNGYTF
TRBV27,-,TRBJ2-4,-,TGTGCCAGCAGTTTCCTATTAGCCAAAAACATTCAGTACTTC,CASSFLLAKNIQYF
TRBV6-1,once,TRBJ2-7,TRBD2,TGTGCCAGCAGTAAGCCGGGACTAGCCTTCGAGCAGTACTTC,CASSKPGLAFEQYF
TRBV19,-,TRBJ2-3,TRBD2,TGTGCCAGTAGTCTCTATGCCCCGGGACTAGCGGGGGCAGATACGCAGTATTTT,CASSLYAPGLAGADTQYF
TRBV4-1,-,TRBJ1-5,TRBD1,TGCGCCAGCAGCCGGCCTCCGGGACAGGGGAGCAATCAGCCCCAGCATTTT,CASSRPPGQGSNQPQHF
TRBV4-1,-,TRBJ1-1,-,TGCGCCAGCAGCCAGGGGGGTCGCACTGAAGCTTTCTTT,CASSQGGRTEAFF
TRBV6-5,-,TRBJ1-2,TRBD1,TGTGCCAGCAGTTCCACCCAGGACAGGACGACCTTC,CASSSTQDRTTF
TRBV28,-,TRBJ1-1,-,TGTGCCAGCAGTCTCCCCAGGGGCCGGAACACTGAAGCTTTCTTT,CASSLPRGRNTEAFF
TRBV7-9,-,TRBJ2-7,TRBD1,TGTGCCAGCAGCAACAGAATTCAAACCGGGACAGGGATCCGCGAGCAGTACTTC,CASSNRIQTGTGIREQYF
TRBV28,-,TRBJ2-7,-,TGTGCCAGCAGTTTGAAAAGACCTACGGAGTACGAGCAGTACTTC,CASSLKRPTEYEQYF
TRBV7-2,-,TRBJ2-3,TRBD2,TGTGCCAGCAGCCCCCGGACTAGCGGGAGGGCCTGGCAGTATTTT,CASSPRTSGRAWQYF
TRBV6-5,-,TRBJ1-2,-,TGTGCCAGCAGTTACTCGGGCAGCAATTTTTATGGCTACACCTTC,CASSYSGSNFYGYTF
TRBV6-5,-,TRBJ1-1,-,TGTGCCAGCAAAACAGGCTTCCAAGCTTTCTTT,CASKTGFQAFF